These 27 T cell receptor beta chains originate from one sample sequenced in a study of T-cell reconstitution after alpha-beta-depleted transplantation in children. Unique molecular identifiers were used to barcode this TCRbeta library. TCRdb ran MiXCR on the PCR reads and lists one entry per CDR3 protein. This sample has 360,000 or so distinct CDR3 sequences; about 20% occur once, and the top ten carry approximately 3.9%. This sample comprised PBMCs from the stem cell graft donor, obtained from the stem cell graft. The receptor source for this set is a human donor who donated a stem cell graft to a child with acute myeloid leukemia.

The chain uses TRBV20-1 and TRBJ2-7; D perhaps matches TRBD1 (5 bases). The CDR3 covers 15 residues. Deletions cut 0 bases from V and 0 bases from J, with 12 bases between. The germline V gene encodes CDR1 DFQATT and CDR2 SNEGSKA (reference sequence). As DNA, the CDR3 is TGCAGTGCTAGAGATCCCAGGGTCAACTCCTACGAGCAGTACTTC. Translating gives CSARDPRVNSYEQYF.

This clonotype was seen a handful of times. The chain joins TRBV4-2 to TRBJ1-4; no firm D call. This CDR3 is 12 amino acids long. Trimming stripped 4 bases from V and 8 bases from J, with 8 bases between. The V gene's germline CDR1 is LGHNA and CDR2 YNFKEQ. The CDR3 region is CASSPRSEKLFF. The CDR3 bases are TGTGCCAGCAGCCCGCGGAGCGAAAAACTGTTTTTT.

Only a few counts were recorded for this clonotype. J is TRBJ2-5 and V is TRBV20-1; 8 bases agree with TRBD1. Germline CDR1 DFQATT, CDR2 SNEGSKA (reference sequence). CDR3 length: 15 amino acids. The junction had 8 bases not matched to a gene; V was cut back by 5 bases and J by 0 bases. DNA of the CDR3: TGCAGTGCTGAGACTCCGGGACAGGACCAAGAGACCCAGTACTTC. It specifies CSAETPGQDQETQYF.

The chain joins TRBV29-1 to TRBJ2-3; D remains ambiguous. Trimming took 3 bases from V and 0 from J, leaving 10 bases between them. Per the germline V gene, CDR1 is SQVTM and CDR2 is ANQGSEA. There are 14 residues in the CDR3. The CDR3 is CSVDRVPSTDTQYF. In DNA form, the CDR3 reads TGCAGCGTTGACCGGGTTCCTAGCACAGATACGCAGTATTTT.

J is TRBJ1-2 and V is TRBV20-1, with unresolved D. From germline, CDR1 is DFQATT and CDR2 SNEGSKA (reference sequence). The V and J ends lost 1 base and 8 bases respectively, with 8 bases between them. The CDR3 covers 11 residues. The CDR3 protein is CSARAGVGYTF. CDR3 DNA: TGCAGTGCTAGAGCCGGGGTCGGCTACACCTTC.

The chain has TRBV5-6 and TRBJ2-3, with D possibly called TRBD1 or TRBD2 (5 bases each). The CDR3 is 15 amino acids. CDR1 and CDR2 (germline): SGHDT, YYEEEE. Between the trimmed V and J ends, which lost 0 bases and 7 bases, there was a span of 15 bases. In nucleotides, the CDR3 is TGTGCCAGCAGCTTGGTGGTATGGGGGTCAAATACGCAGTATTTT. This encodes CASSLVVWGSNTQYF.

This chain joins TRBV6-1 and TRBJ2-1; D is unclear. V was shortened by 0 bases and J by 6 bases, with 12 bases between the two germline ends. This CDR3 is built from 15 residues. The V gene's germline CDR1 is MNHNS and CDR2 SASEGT. In nucleotides, the CDR3 is TGTGCCAGCAGTGAAGCCCCGTGGCCCTCCAATGAGCAGTTCTTC. The encoded protein is CASSEAPWPSNEQFF.

This clonotype turned up a few times. The V and J genes are TRBV20-1 and TRBJ2-7; D is possibly TRBD2 (5 bases). The V gene lost 5 bases and the J gene lost 0 bases, with 23 bases spanning the gap. Germline V gene lookup returns CDR1 DFQATT and CDR2 SNEGSKA (reference sequence). The CDR3 consists of 17 residues. The CDR3 reads CSARSSGERRYSYEQYF. CDR3 nucleotides: TGCAGTGCTCGATCCTCCGGGGAGCGGAGATACTCCTACGAGCAGTACTTC.

The CDR3 here is CSALGLGAGGTQYF. The CDR3, as DNA: TGCAGTGCCCTAGGTTTAGGGGCGGGCGGGACCCAGTACTTC. The chain couples TRBV20-1 to TRBJ2-5; D might be TRBD1 or TRBD2, each matching 5 bases. Trimming removed 6 bases at V and 7 bases at J, with 21 bases between. From germline, CDR1 is DFQATT and CDR2 SNEGSKA (reference sequence). The CDR3 runs 14 residues.

In its sample, this clonotype was seen a few times. This chain uses TRBV12-3 or TRBV12-4 with TRBJ2-7, with D perhaps being TRBD1 or TRBD2 (5 bases each). This CDR3 is built from 14 residues. The V gene lost 6 bases and the J gene lost 2 bases, with 14 bases spanning the gap. CDR3 bases: TGTGCCAGCAGCACCGGGACGAACGCCTACGAGCAGTACTTC. Translation: CASSTGTNAYEQYF.

This clonotype was seen many times. The rearrangement uses TRBV12-3 or TRBV12-4 and TRBJ1-5, with D hard to call. This CDR3 is built from 13 residues. Trimming cost V 3 bases and J 4 bases, with 7 bases left between them. The CDR3 reads CASSLTTNQPQHF. The DNA of the CDR3 is TGTGCCAGCAGTTTGACAACGAATCAGCCCCAGCATTTT.

The rearrangement uses TRBV28 and TRBJ2-1; 9 bases are a match to TRBD1. Germline loops: CDR1 MDHEN, CDR2 SYDVKM. This CDR3 is built from 17 residues. Unmatched junction bases numbered 13, after V lost 5 bases and J lost 5 bases. The DNA for the CDR3 is TGTGCCAGCAGTCGCCTACAGCCGGGACAGGGAAACAATGAGCAGTTCTTC. Translated, it gives CASSRLQPGQGNNEQFF.

The V call is TRBV12-3 or TRBV12-4, the J call TRBJ2-5; D is perhaps TRBD2 (5 bases). The CDR3 contains 15 residues. With 6 bases removed from V and 5 bases from J, the gap between germline ends came to 19 bases. The CDR3 coding sequence is TGTGCCAGCAGAGCCGCCGGGAACCGGAAGGAGACCCAGTACTTC. Protein product: CASRAAGNRKETQYF.

The chain is built from TRBV18 and TRBJ2-3; D gene ambiguous. The length of the CDR3 is 14 residues. The V gene's germline CDR1 is KGHSH and CDR2 LQKENI. Trimming removed 0 bases at V and 1 base at J, with 5 bases between. CDR3 protein: CASSPPSGTDTQYF. Written as DNA, the CDR3 is TGTGCCAGCTCACCACCGTCCGGCACAGATACGCAGTATTTT.

In the case of this clonotype: With a much larger clone just one base away, this may be a read error. The chain has TRBV12-3 or TRBV12-4 and TRBJ2-1; 7 nucleotides align to TRBD1. The CDR3 covers 12 residues. J gave up 8 bases and V 10 bases, and 8 bases lay outside the gene matches. This chain's CDR3 is CAINRDSYEQFF. CDR3 coding DNA: TGTGCCATCAACCGGGACAGCTATGAGCAGTTCTTC.

The V gene is TRBV5-1, the J gene TRBJ1-5, with 7 bases fitting TRBD1. V trimming: 4 bases; J trimming: 9 bases; junction bases outside the gene matches: 7. This CDR3 is built from 13 residues. CDR1 and CDR2 from the germline V gene are SGHRS and YFSETQ. The CDR3 sequence is CASSTGDSSPQHF. As DNA, the CDR3 is TGCGCCAGCAGCACCGGGGACAGCTCGCCCCAGCATTTT. The entire variable domain, with the rest obtained from reference TRBV5-1 and TRBJ1-5, is as follows: KAGVTQTPRYLIKTRGQQVTLSCSPISGHRSVSWYQQTPGQGLQFLFEYFSETQRNKGNFPGRFSGRQFSNSRSEMNVSTLELGDSALYLCASSTGDSSPQHFGDGTRLSIL.

This clonotype was picked up one time. Possible read error: a much larger clone is one base away. The chain links TRBV28 to TRBJ2-1, with 8 bases matching TRBD2. Germline CDR1 MDHEN, CDR2 SYDVKM. This CDR3 is built from 12 residues. CDR3 nucleotides: TGTGCCAGCAATTTAAAGACTAGCGTAAAGTTCTTC. Translating gives CASNLKTSVKFF.

The chain couples TRBV12-3 or TRBV12-4 to TRBJ2-2, with 8 bases identical to TRBD2. The CDR3 runs 14 residues. The V and J ends lost 6 bases and 7 bases, in that order; junction bases with no gene match: 7. The DNA for the CDR3 is TGTGCCAGCAGCTTCTGGACTAGCAACGGGGAGCTGTTTTTT. This sequence encodes CASSFWTSNGELFF.

This CDR3 is CASSSGTSNEKLFF. Here the CDR3 DNA reads TGCGCCAGCAGCTCCGGGACTTCTAATGAAAAACTGTTTTTT. The chain has TRBV4-1 and TRBJ1-4; a weak D match, TRBD1 (5 bases). CDR1 and CDR2 (germline): MGHRA, YSYEKL. V was cut by 5 bases and J by 3 bases, with 10 bases left in between. This CDR3 comprises 14 residues.

In its sample, this clonotype was seen many times. The chain carries TRBV6-1 and TRBJ2-3, with TRBD2 identical over 8 bases. The CDR3 length is 14 residues. Trimming took 5 bases from V and 5 from J; bases not matched to a gene: 6. Germline lookup yields CDR1 MNHNS and CDR2 SASEGT. In DNA, the CDR3 is TGTGCCAGCAGTATAGCGGGGCTGGGAGATACGCAGTATTTT. It codes for CASSIAGLGDTQYF.

The V and J genes are TRBV4-1 and TRBJ2-1, with 8 positions matching TRBD2. From germline, CDR1 is MGHRA and CDR2 YSYEKL. V shed 3 bases, J shed 7 bases, and the junction held 14 bases outside the gene matches. The CDR3 loop spans 17 amino acids. Written as DNA, the CDR3 is TGCGCCAGCAGCCAGGTTTACTCAGCGGGAGTGGGTAATGAGCAGTTCTTC. Protein: CASSQVYSAGVGNEQFF.

This clonotype was detected many times. The chain couples TRBV29-1 to TRBJ2-1, with 7 bases aligning to TRBD2. The CDR3 has 14 amino acids. From germline, CDR1 is SQVTM and CDR2 ANQGSEA. Losses at the gene ends were 5 bases for V and 0 bases for J; bases not matched to a gene: 4. The CDR3 sequence is CSVLGGSSYNEQFF. CDR3 DNA sequence: TGCAGCGTTTTGGGAGGGAGCTCCTACAATGAGCAGTTCTTC.

This clonotype was seen more than once but under ten times. This chain links TRBV28 with TRBJ1-2, with D possibly TRBD1 on 6 matching bases. Germline-derived CDR1 and CDR2 are MDHEN and SYDVKM. Between the trimmed V and J ends, which lost 1 base and 2 bases, there was a span of 8 bases. CDR3 length equals 14 residues. Written as DNA, the CDR3 is TGTGCCAGCAGTTTATTAGGGGGGAACTATGGCTACACCTTC. It is translated as CASSLLGGNYGYTF.

This clonotype was observed a handful of times. This rearrangement joins TRBV6-1 to TRBJ2-3, with D possibly being TRBD2 (7 bases). CDR1 and CDR2 from the germline V gene are MNHNS and SASEGT. Deletions cut 6 bases from V and 1 base from J, with 14 bases between. CDR3 size: 15 residues. CDR3 DNA: TGTGCCAGCAGGCGGTCCGGGGGGCGCACAGATACGCAGTATTTT. Its translation is CASRRSGGRTDTQYF.

At least ten counts were recorded for this clonotype. The chain carries TRBV9 and TRBJ2-3, with 7 bases matching TRBD2. Germline CDR1 is SGDLS and CDR2 is YYNGEE. V dropped 0 bases and J dropped 0; count of bases not matched to a gene: 4. CDR3 size: 16 residues. The chain's CDR3 is CASSVENSGSTDTQYF. Here the CDR3 DNA reads TGTGCCAGCAGCGTAGAGAATAGCGGGAGCACAGATACGCAGTATTTT. The variable domain in full, completed from reference TRBV9 and TRBJ2-3, reads DSGVTQTPKHLITATGQRVTLRCSPRSGDLSVYWYQQSLDQGLQFLIQYYNGEERAKGNILERFSAQQFPDLHSELNLSSLELGDSALYFCASSVENSGSTDTQYFGPGTRLTVL.

This clonotype was observed many times. V usage is TRBV4-3 and J usage is TRBJ2-7; no definite D call. Germline CDR1 and CDR2: LGHNA and YSLEER. This CDR3 has 17 amino acids. V shed 0 bases and J shed 0 bases, with 15 bases lying between them. CDR3 nucleotides: TGCGCCAGCAGCCAAGAATATTCAGTCCCCCACTCCTACGAGCAGTACTTC. The encoded protein is CASSQEYSVPHSYEQYF.

The chain employs TRBV20-1 and TRBJ2-5; 13 positions agree with TRBD2. Germline lookup yields CDR1 DFQATT and CDR2 SNEGSKA (reference sequence). The CDR3 length is 14 residues. Trimming took 3 bases from V and 5 from J; bases not matched to a gene: 3. The CDR3 DNA follows: TGCAGTGCTAGGACTAGCGGGAGGACGGAGACCCAGTACTTC. Protein product: CSARTSGRTETQYF.